The source of this T cell receptor beta chain is a study of T cells in Graves' hyperthyroidism and ophthalmopathy. This clonotype occurred many times. Amplification of TCR beta CDR3 regions was performed using RNA transcripts as template. The HTBI primer set was used in a first-round RT-PCR of the TCR CDR3. MiXCR, run by TCRdb on the multiplex PCR reads, gives a single entry per CDR3 protein. The sample records about 50,000 distinct CDR3 sequences, 49% being singletons. Diagnosis rested on symptoms, serum thyroxine and TRAb, thyroid ultrasound, and orbital computed tomography. This CDR3 is 15 amino acids long. Germline values: CDR1 MNHEY, CDR2 SMNVEV (reference sequence). V shed 6 bases and J shed 2 bases, with 17 bases lying between them.

V usage is TRBV27 and J usage is TRBJ2-7; TRBD2 might be the D (6 bases). Sequencing was carried out using blood. This receptor was taken from a woman aged 25 to 39 with Graves' ophthalmopathy. The CDR3 DNA sequence: TGTGCCAGCAGAAACGGAGGGGCTGGGGCCTACGAGCAGTACTTC. Residues: CASRNGGAGAYEQYF.